The rows below give T cell receptor beta chains drawn from one sample of a study of blood T cell repertoires in COVID-19. Assay used: immunoSEQ multiplex PCR; TCRdb lists only in-frame clones, some missing. This sample carries more than 95,000 clones, 83% of them seen once, and the ten largest clones take 2% to 2.5%. Material: peripheral blood. These receptors all come from a young man with acute or convalescent COVID-19. CDR3s include the opening cysteine and the closing phenylalanine or tryptophan. D genes are given only for firm matches. The size field is filled for only some rows; it gives once, few, many or a size class.

v_gene,len,j_gene,d_gene,abundance,CDR3aa,CDR3nt
TRBV16,14,TRBJ2-7,-,-,CASSQSSEAYEQYF,TGTGCCAGCAGCCAATCTAGCGAGGCCTACGAGCAGTACTTC
TRBV6-1,15,TRBJ1-6,-,few,CASSENSHYNSPLHF,TGTGCCAGCAGTGAGAACAGCCATTATAATTCACCCCTCCACTTT
TRBV10-3,15,TRBJ1-4,-,once,CAISDWGGTNEKLFF,TGTGCCATCAGTGATTGGGGGGGAACTAATGAAAAACTGTTTTTT
TRBV7-6,16,TRBJ2-1,-,-,CASSLGRLITNGEQFF,TGTGCCAGCAGCTTAGGGAGATTAATTACCAATGGTGAGCAGTTCTTC
TRBV10-1,9,TRBJ1-2,-,once,CATYCGYTF,TGCGCCACCTATTGTGGCTACACCTTC
TRBV15,15,TRBJ2-3,TRBD1,once,CATSRDTGGTDTQYF,TGTGCCACCAGCAGGGATACAGGGGGCACAGATACGCAGTATTTT
TRBV5-5,15,TRBJ2-5,TRBD1,-,CASSLQGGTQETQYF,TGTGCCAGCAGCTTACAGGGGGGCACCCAAGAGACCCAGTACTTC
TRBV14,14,TRBJ2-7,-,-,CASSQGRGVWEQYF,TGTGCCAGCAGCCAAGGGCGGGGTGTCTGGGAGCAGTACTTC
TRBV19,15,TRBJ2-1,-,-,CASSMEGTSYNEQFF,TGTGCCAGTAGTATGGAGGGGACCTCCTACAATGAGCAGTTCTTC
TRBV2,14,TRBJ1-5,-,-,CASRKGTLNQPQHF,TGTGCCAGCAGGAAGGGGACACTGAATCAGCCCCAGCATTTT
TRBV25-1,17,TRBJ1-1,-,-,CASSEQGYTGVGTEAFF,TGTGCCAGCAGTGAACAAGGATACACAGGAGTGGGCACTGAAGCTTTCTTT
TRBV7-9,13,TRBJ1-4,-,-,CASRESLNEKLFF,TGTGCCAGCAGGGAGAGTCTTAATGAAAAACTGTTTTTT
TRBV7-9,12,TRBJ1-1,TRBD1,once,CASSSDRGEAFF,TGTGCCAGCAGCTCAGACAGGGGAGAAGCTTTCTTT
TRBV12-3/TRBV12-4,13,TRBJ1-2,-,-,CASSFIGQNGYTF,TGTGCCAGCAGTTTCATTGGACAGAATGGCTACACCTTC
TRBV5-3,16,TRBJ1-5,TRBD1,-,CARRSNQGQLNQPQHF,TGTGCCAGAAGGTCGAATCAGGGACAGTTAAATCAGCCCCAGCATTTT
TRBV2,12,TRBJ1-1,TRBD1,-,CASSPRTGQAFF,TGTGCCAGCAGCCCACGGACAGGGCAAGCTTTCTTT
TRBV9,15,TRBJ1-1,TRBD1,few,CASSAGQGGNTEAFF,TGTGCCAGCAGCGCTGGACAGGGAGGAAACACTGAAGCTTTCTTT
TRBV7-9,16,TRBJ2-7,TRBD1,-,CASSLGSTGIFYEQYF,TGTGCCAGCAGCTTAGGTTCGACAGGGATATTCTACGAGCAGTACTTC
TRBV7-3,15,TRBJ2-1,-,-,CASSPTGTSSNEQFF,TGTGCCAGCAGTCCTACCGGGACAAGTTCAAATGAGCAGTTCTTC
TRBV2,14,TRBJ1-3,TRBD1,-,CASSQAGGVNTIYF,TGTGCCAGCAGTCAAGCAGGGGGCGTAAACACCATATATTTT
TRBV9,15,TRBJ2-5,-,-,CASSPAPGLQETQYF,TGTGCCAGCAGCCCCGCCCCGGGACTGCAAGAGACCCAGTACTTC
TRBV5-1,15,TRBJ2-7,TRBD1,-,CASSYGTGRNYEQYF,TGCGCCAGCAGCTACGGGACAGGGAGGAACTACGAGCAGTACTTC
TRBV4-2,16,TRBJ1-1,TRBD1,-,CASSQDTGTGNTEAFF,TGTGCCAGCAGCCAAGATACTGGGACAGGGAACACTGAAGCTTTCTTT
TRBV19,14,TRBJ1-1,-,-,CASSRRRVDTEAFF,TGTGCCAGTAGTAGAAGGAGGGTGGACACTGAAGCTTTCTTT
TRBV6-5,15,TRBJ1-2,TRBD1,-,CASSYTGTGGNGYTF,TGTGCCAGCAGTTACACCGGGACAGGGGGGAATGGCTACACCTTC
TRBV19,16,TRBJ2-3,-,-,CASSIRRRTSTDTQYF,TGTGCCAGTAGTATAAGGAGAAGGACTAGCACAGATACGCAGTATTTT
TRBV30,13,TRBJ1-4,TRBD1,-,CARTGGYNEKLFF,TGTGCCAGAACAGGGGGATATAATGAAAAACTGTTTTTT
TRBV3-1/TRBV3-2,14,TRBJ1-3,-,-,CASSQQGSGNTIYF,TGTGCCAGCAGCCAACAGGGCTCTGGAAACACCATATATTTT
TRBV6-4,14,TRBJ1-1,-,-,CASSDQTQNTEAFF,TGTGCCAGCAGTGACCAGACACAGAACACTGAAGCTTTCTTT
TRBV2,14,TRBJ1-1,-,-,CASIQGRGFTEAFF,TGTGCCAGCATTCAAGGGAGGGGGTTCACTGAAGCTTTCTTT
TRBV30,13,TRBJ1-5,-,once,CAWSGGGPQPQHF,TGTGCCTGGAGTGGCGGGGGGCCTCAGCCCCAGCATTTT
TRBV7-9,14,TRBJ1-4,-,-,CASSSPRENEKLFF,TGTGCCAGCAGCTCACCTCGCGAGAATGAAAAACTGTTTTTT
TRBV19,17,TRBJ1-5,TRBD1,-,CASTGPGGEKISQPQHF,TGTGCCAGTACCGGCCCAGGGGGCGAGAAGATTTCTCAGCCCCAGCATTTT
TRBV6-2/TRBV6-3,16,TRBJ2-3,TRBD2,-,CASSYAWEGISDTQYF,TGTGCCAGCAGTTACGCCTGGGAGGGTATTTCAGATACGCAGTATTTT
TRBV30,17,TRBJ1-2,-,-,CAWSEAGARTNPYGYTF,TGTGCCTGGAGTGAGGCAGGGGCACGAACCAACCCCTATGGCTACACCTTC
TRBV7-9,17,TRBJ2-5,-,-,CASSSLSVRTHQETQYF,TGTGCCAGCAGCAGCTTGTCGGTGCGGACACACCAAGAGACCCAGTACTTC
TRBV6-2/TRBV6-3,14,TRBJ1-5,-,-,CASSVGGRGQPQHF,TGTGCCAGCAGTGTTGGGGGGAGAGGGCAGCCCCAGCATTTT
TRBV10-3,12,TRBJ2-3,-,few,CAISRTTDTQYF,TGTGCCATCTCTAGAACCACAGATACGCAGTATTTT
TRBV13,14,TRBJ2-2,-,few,CASSLAGDTGELFF,TGTGCCAGCAGCTTAGCGGGGGACACCGGGGAGCTGTTTTTT
TRBV6-2/TRBV6-3,15,TRBJ2-7,TRBD2,-,CASSRSGDSPYEQYF,TGTGCCAGCAGCCGGAGCGGGGACTCTCCCTACGAGCAGTACTTC
TRBV19,14,TRBJ1-2,TRBD1,-,CASSVGQGAAGYTF,TGTGCCAGTAGTGTGGGACAGGGGGCCGCTGGCTACACCTTC
TRBV5-8,14,TRBJ2-5,-,-,CASSSYREVETQYF,TGTGCCAGCAGCTCCTATCGAGAGGTGGAGACCCAGTACTTC
TRBV13,15,TRBJ2-7,TRBD1,-,CASSSTDRAYYEQYF,TGTGCCAGCAGCTCAACCGACAGGGCATACTACGAGCAGTACTTC
TRBV6-1,12,TRBJ1-2,-,-,CASSEKGYGYTF,TGTGCCAGCAGTGAAAAGGGGTATGGCTACACCTTC
TRBV7-3,16,TRBJ2-2,-,-,CASSLTNYGRGGELFF,TGTGCCAGCAGCTTAACTAACTACGGCCGTGGCGGGGAGCTGTTTTTT
TRBV10-1,15,TRBJ2-7,-,-,CATHSGQGKGYEQYF,TGCGCCACCCACAGTGGGCAGGGGAAGGGGTACGAGCAGTACTTC
TRBV30,16,TRBJ2-2,TRBD2,-,CAWSVLAGGNTGELFF,TGTGCCTGGAGTGTACTAGCGGGGGGGAACACCGGGGAGCTGTTTTTT
TRBV27,16,TRBJ2-7,-,-,CASSSFGLGVIYEQYF,TGTGCCAGCAGCTCCTTCGGGCTCGGGGTAATTTACGAGCAGTACTTC
TRBV25-1,13,TRBJ2-5,-,-,CASEGGRGETQYF,TGTGCCAGCGAAGGGGGGAGGGGAGAGACCCAGTACTTC
TRBV19,17,TRBJ2-5,TRBD2,-,CASSIEGTSGYQETQYF,TGTGCCAGTAGTATTGAAGGCACTAGCGGCTATCAAGAGACCCAGTACTTC
TRBV4-1,14,TRBJ2-2,-,-,CASSQHGNTGELFF,TGCGCCAGCAGCCAACACGGGAACACCGGGGAGCTGTTTTTT
TRBV19,14,TRBJ2-1,TRBD2,-,CASSSGRARWEQFF,TGTGCCAGTAGTAGCGGGAGGGCCCGTTGGGAGCAGTTCTTC
TRBV7-9,18,TRBJ2-1,TRBD2,-,CASSWGLAGGPKGDEQFF,TGTGCCAGCAGCTGGGGACTAGCGGGAGGCCCTAAGGGGGATGAGCAGTTCTTC
TRBV10-2,14,TRBJ1-3,TRBD1,-,CASRTGEPGNTIYF,TGCGCCAGCAGAACAGGGGAACCTGGAAACACCATATATTTT
TRBV5-8,16,TRBJ2-6,-,-,CASRALGLSGANVLTF,TGTGCCAGCAGGGCCTTGGGACTTTCTGGGGCCAACGTCCTGACTTTC
TRBV25-1,17,TRBJ2-1,TRBD2,-,CASSELSSGGAANEQFF,TGTGCCAGCAGTGAATTATCTAGCGGGGGGGCCGCCAATGAGCAGTTCTTC
TRBV24-1,13,TRBJ1-2,TRBD1,-,CATRKDRGHGYTF,TGTGCCACCAGGAAGGACAGGGGCCATGGCTACACCTTC
TRBV11-2,13,TRBJ1-1,-,-,CASSFHRNTEAFF,TGTGCCAGCAGCTTCCACAGGAACACTGAAGCTTTCTTT
TRBV7-2,15,TRBJ1-5,-,few,CASSPMSGVGQPQHF,TGTGCCAGCAGCCCCATGAGCGGGGTCGGACAGCCCCAGCATTTT
TRBV5-1,15,TRBJ2-1,TRBD2,-,CASSLGASGYNEQFF,TGCGCCAGCAGCTTGGGTGCTAGCGGTTACAATGAGCAGTTCTTC